The 17 T cell receptor beta chains presented below share a single source sample, sequenced in a study of spatial heterogeneity in lung cancer. Study-wide results and limits: Counts of expanded alpha and beta TCRs within tumors tracked the tumor nonsynonymous mutation count.

Documented time point: sample taken at primary tumor resection. MiXCR was run by TCRdb on the 5' RACE reads, yielding one entry per CDR3 protein. This sample has several thousand distinct CDR3 sequences, with roughly 5% found just once. These receptors' targets are unknown. The sample consisted of lung tumor tissue, taken at surgery. Receptors were obtained from a female donor with early-stage non-small cell lung cancer.

This clonotype was observed many times. The size of this beta chain means little, since it is a stray read in a library made for alpha chains. The chain uses TRBV27 and TRBJ2-2; TRBD2 matches 11 bases. V shed 3 bases and J 3 bases; nucleotides not matched to a gene: 9. The germline CDR1 and CDR2 sequences are MNHEY and SMNVEV (reference sequence). The CDR3 loop spans 18 amino acids. CDR3 region: CASSFSALAGGDTGELFF. CDR3 nucleotide sequence: TGTGCCAGCAGTTTCTCAGCCCTAGCGGGAGGTGACACCGGGGAGCTGTTTTTT.

This clonotype is labeled as medium-sized. In a library made to pick up alpha chains, this beta chain is a stray read with a size that means little. The gene calls are TRBV7-6 and TRBJ2-4; a possible D gene is TRBD1 (5 bases). Trimming took 1 base from V and 2 from J, leaving 12 bases between them. The germline gives CDR1 SGHVS, CDR2 FNYEAQ. This CDR3 region has 16 residues. CDR3 DNA: TGTGCCAGCAGCTTAGGTGTGGGGCTTACCAAAAACATTCAGTACTTC. It yields the protein CASSLGVGLTKNIQYF.

This clonotype was detected ten times or more. The size of this beta chain means little, since it is a stray read in a library made for alpha chains. V and J are TRBV20-1 and TRBJ1-1; D not certain. The CDR3 is made up of 13 amino acids. V was trimmed by 6 bases and J by 0 bases, leaving 11 bases between them. Germline-derived CDR1 and CDR2 are DFQATT and SNEGSKA (reference sequence). CDR3 residues: CSAPGQMNTEAFF. The CDR3 DNA reads TGCAGTGCCCCGGGCCAGATGAACACTGAAGCTTTCTTT.

Note on this clonotype: Just one base apart from a much larger clone, this may be a read error. A library prepared for alpha chains yielded this beta chain as an off-target read; its size is of little meaning. The V gene is TRBV5-4, the J gene TRBJ2-7; D is ambiguous. The CDR3 has 13 residues. Germline loops: CDR1 SGHNT, CDR2 YYREEE (reference sequence). The CDR3 region is CACSVPGYHEQYF. CDR3 DNA: TGTGCCTGCAGCGTACCTGGGTACCACGAGCAGTACTTC.

By its share, this clonotype is medium-sized (0.01 to 0.1%). The library was built for alpha chains, so this beta chain is an off-target read and its size means little. The chain uses TRBV12-3 or TRBV12-4 and TRBJ1-5; tentative D call: TRBD1 (6 bases). With 6 bases removed from V and 5 bases from J, the gap between germline ends came to 8 bases. This CDR3 has 12 residues. CDR3 amino acids: CASRRTDQPQHF. The CDR3 DNA sequence: TGTGCCAGCAGGAGGACAGATCAGCCCCAGCATTTT.

There are a few counts of this clonotype. For a library built for alpha chains, this beta chain is a stray read; little rests on its size. This rearrangement joins TRBV28 to TRBJ1-5; TRBD1 might be the D (6 bases). Looked up from germline, CDR1 is MDHEN and CDR2 is SYDVKM. Trimming shortened V by 2 bases and J by 11 bases, and 19 bases separated the two germline ends. The CDR3 consists of 15 residues. CDR3 residues: CASSLGRTGKAAQHF. For the CDR3, the DNA is TGTGCCAGCAGTTTAGGCCGTACAGGGAAGGCGGCCCAGCATTTT.

This clonotype was seen ten or more times. This beta chain is an off-target read within a library intended for alpha chains, so its frequency means little. The rearrangement joins TRBV28 to TRBJ2-7; possible D gene TRBD1, 6 bases. Deletions cut 3 bases from V and 2 bases from J, with 20 bases between. This CDR3 has 17 residues. CDR1 MDHEN and CDR2 SYDVKM come from the germline V gene. The CDR3 DNA sequence: TGTGCCAGCAGTTTGGGGCCCGGACAGACCTCAGCCTACGAGCAGTACTTC. It encodes CASSLGPGQTSAYEQYF. Looking up the rest from reference TRBV28 and TRBJ2-7 gives the full variable domain: DVKVTQSSRYLVKRTGEKVFLECVQDMDHENMFWYRQDPGLGLRLIYFSYDVKMKEKGDIPEGYSVSREKKERFSLILESASTNQTSMYLCASSLGPGQTSAYEQYFGPGTRLTVT.

With regard to this clonotype: One junction end disagrees with the germline gene, perhaps due to a read error. A library made for alpha chains picked up this beta chain off target, so its size means little. J is TRBJ2-3 and V is TRBV28, with D unclear. The CDR3 is 11 residues long. Germline CDR1 and CDR2: MDHEN and SYDVKM. The CDR3 nucleotides read TGTGTCAGCAGCACCACAGATACGCAGTATTTT. This translates into CVSSTTDTQYF.

By share, this clonotype ranks as medium-sized. As an off-target read in a library built for alpha chains, this beta chain has a frequency of little significance. V and J are TRBV6-5 and TRBJ1-1, with TRBD1 identical over 8 bases. The trim removed 6 bases at V and 11 bases at J, leaving 8 bases unmatched. The length of the CDR3 is 12 residues. The V gene's germline CDR1 is MNHEY and CDR2 SVGAGI. The CDR3 nucleotides are TGTGCCAGCAGCCATCGACAGGGGACGGCTTTCTTT. Residues: CASSHRQGTAFF.

By its share, this clonotype is medium-sized. This beta chain is a stray read from a library made for alpha chains; its abundance is not meaningful. The chain combines TRBV5-1 with TRBJ2-7; 8 bases are a match to TRBD2. The junction had 5 bases not matched to a gene; V was cut back by 6 bases and J by 0 bases. The CDR3 consists of 14 residues. Germline V gene sequence: CDR1 SGHRS, CDR2 YFSETQ. The CDR3 sequence is CASIDSGGSYEQYF. As DNA, the CDR3 is TGCGCCAGCATTGACAGCGGGGGCTCCTACGAGCAGTACTTC.

In the case of this clonotype: With the library built for alpha chains, this beta chain is off target and its frequency is not meaningful. The chain couples TRBV5-1 to TRBJ2-2; D might be TRBD1 (6 bases). Germline V lookup: CDR1 SGHRS, CDR2 YFSETQ. The CDR3 spans 16 residues. Trimming pared 3 bases from V and 5 bases from J, leaving 17 bases between. CDR3 nucleotides: TGCGCCAGCAGCTCCTTTGGGGACAAGATAACCGGGGAGCTGTTTTTT. Encoded protein: CASSSFGDKITGELFF.

This clonotype was picked up a small number of times. Since the library was made to target alpha chains, this beta chain is a stray read and its abundance is not meaningful. The chain links TRBV19 to TRBJ1-2; TRBD1 might be the D (5 bases). The CDR3 is 13 residues long. Trimming cost V 6 bases and J 7 bases, with 15 bases left between them. Germline V gene sequence: CDR1 LNHDA, CDR2 SQIVND (reference sequence). The CDR3 nucleotides read TGTGCCAGTAGACCAGGGACGGACGGTGGCTACACCTTC. This sequence encodes CASRPGTDGGYTF.

By its share, this clonotype is medium-sized. A library made for alpha chains picked up this beta chain off target, so its size means little. The chain carries TRBV20-1 and TRBJ1-4, with 7 positions matching TRBD1. V lost 2 bases and J lost 5; bases outside the gene matches: 8. CDR1 DFQATT and CDR2 SNEGSKA come from the germline V gene (reference sequence). This CDR3 has 15 amino acids. The CDR3 sequence is CSARHPGGPNEKLFF. CDR3 in DNA: TGCAGTGCTAGACACCCAGGGGGTCCAAATGAAAAACTGTTTTTT.

This clonotype was observed at least ten times. This beta chain is an off-target read within a library intended for alpha chains, so its frequency means little. V and J are TRBV6-6 and TRBJ2-2; D unresolved. CDR1 is MNHNY and CDR2 is SVGAGI in the germline V gene (reference sequence). V lost 4 bases and J 7 bases, leaving 13 bases between the germline ends. CDR3 size: 14 residues. CDR3 residues: CASSSQSAIGELFF. The CDR3, as DNA: TGTGCCAGCAGTTCCCAATCGGCGATCGGGGAGCTGTTTTTT.

This clonotype has at least ten counts. The library was prepared for alpha chains; this beta chain is a stray read, so its frequency means little. The chain carries TRBV7-2 and TRBJ1-5; D remains ambiguous. Germline values: CDR1 SGHTA, CDR2 FQGNSA. The CDR3 runs to 12 residues. Trimming took 1 base from V and 12 from J, leaving 10 bases between them. The CDR3 region has the DNA TGTGCCAGCAGCTTAGAAGTTGGCATCCAGCATTTT. Residues: CASSLEVGIQHF.

This clonotype showed up many times. This beta chain is an unintended read in a library built for alpha chains; its size means little. The rearrangement uses TRBV11-2 and TRBJ2-1; TRBD2 agrees at 9 bases. The CDR3 runs to 16 residues. Losses at the gene ends were 5 bases for V and 4 bases for J; bases not matched to a gene: 9. Germline-derived CDR1 and CDR2 are SGHAT and FQNNGV. The CDR3 spells CASSGGRLAAYNEQFF. The CDR3 DNA reads as TGTGCCAGCAGCGGGGGGCGACTAGCGGCTTACAATGAGCAGTTCTTC.

This clonotype is judged medium-sized. This beta chain is off target for a library built for alpha chains, so its abundance means little. The chain joins TRBV19 to TRBJ2-3; TRBD1 aligns across 8 bases. The CDR3 covers 14 residues. Germline V gene data show CDR1 as LNHDA and CDR2 as SQIVND (reference sequence). V dropped 6 bases and J dropped 2; count of bases not matched to a gene: 4. This CDR3 is CASSSRGLTDTQYF. The CDR3 region has the DNA TGTGCCAGTAGCTCCAGGGGGCTCACAGATACGCAGTATTTT.